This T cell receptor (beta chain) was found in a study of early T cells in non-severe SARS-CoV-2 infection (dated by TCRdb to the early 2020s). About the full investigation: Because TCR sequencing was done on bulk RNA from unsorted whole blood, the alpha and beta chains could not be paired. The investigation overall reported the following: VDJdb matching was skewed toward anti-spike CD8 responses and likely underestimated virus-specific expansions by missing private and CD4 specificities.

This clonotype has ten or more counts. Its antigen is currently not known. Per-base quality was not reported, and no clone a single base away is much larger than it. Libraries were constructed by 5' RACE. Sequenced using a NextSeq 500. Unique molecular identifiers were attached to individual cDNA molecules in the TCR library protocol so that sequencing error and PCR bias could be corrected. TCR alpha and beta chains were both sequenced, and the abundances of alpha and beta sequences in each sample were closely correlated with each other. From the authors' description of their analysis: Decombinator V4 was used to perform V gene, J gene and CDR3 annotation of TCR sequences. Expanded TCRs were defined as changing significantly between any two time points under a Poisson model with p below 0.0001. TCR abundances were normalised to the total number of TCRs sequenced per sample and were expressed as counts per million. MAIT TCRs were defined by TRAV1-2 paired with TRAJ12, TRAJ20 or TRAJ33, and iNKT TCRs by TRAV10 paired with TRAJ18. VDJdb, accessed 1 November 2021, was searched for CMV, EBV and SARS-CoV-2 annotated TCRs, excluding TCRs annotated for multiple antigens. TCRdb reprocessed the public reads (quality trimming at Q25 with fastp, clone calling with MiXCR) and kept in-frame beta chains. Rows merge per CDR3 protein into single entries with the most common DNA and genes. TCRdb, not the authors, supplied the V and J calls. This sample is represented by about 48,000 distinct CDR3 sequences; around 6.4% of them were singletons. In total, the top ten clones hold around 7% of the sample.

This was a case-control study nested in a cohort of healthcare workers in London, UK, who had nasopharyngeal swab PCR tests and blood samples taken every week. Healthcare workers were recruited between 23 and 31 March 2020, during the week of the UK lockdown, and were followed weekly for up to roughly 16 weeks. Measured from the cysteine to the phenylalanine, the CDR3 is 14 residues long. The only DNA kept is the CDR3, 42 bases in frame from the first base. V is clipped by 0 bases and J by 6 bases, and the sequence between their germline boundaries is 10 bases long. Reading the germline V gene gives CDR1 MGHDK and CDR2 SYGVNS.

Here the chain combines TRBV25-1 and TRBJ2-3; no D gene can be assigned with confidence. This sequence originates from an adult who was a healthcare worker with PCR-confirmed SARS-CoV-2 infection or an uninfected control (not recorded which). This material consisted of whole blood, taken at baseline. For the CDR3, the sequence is CASSEYRQEDTQYF. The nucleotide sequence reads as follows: TGTGCCAGCAGTGAATACCGGCAGGAGGATACGCAGTATTTT.